The present entry profiles one T cell receptor (beta chain) with its context. The data derive from a study of blood T cell repertoires in COVID-19. Study as a whole: T cells, B-cell-depleted T cells, or PBMCs supplied cDNA or gDNA.

Those enrolled, adults aged about 18 to 89 years, came from 24 US areas. Participants' own reports of clinical history determined their cohort assignment. J was trimmed by 4 bases and V by 0 bases; bases with no gene match: 4. Looked up from germline, CDR1 is SGHTS and CDR2 is YDEGEE. The CDR3 extends over 15 amino acids. The data were produced by immunoSEQ multiplex PCR, yet TCRdb's version contains in-frame clones alone and is incomplete. The profile shows 250,000 to 300,000 clones, roughly 80% of them singletons. The sequenced material came from PBMCs or T cells enriched from blood (not recorded which). V is TRBV5-8 and J is TRBJ2-1; 7 bases fit TRBD1. The sequence was collected from a man aged 45-65 years who had recovered from COVID-19. CDR3 protein: CASSLDRGRYNEQFF. CDR3 coding DNA: TGTGCCAGCAGCTTGGACAGGGGCCGATACAATGAGCAGTTCTTC.